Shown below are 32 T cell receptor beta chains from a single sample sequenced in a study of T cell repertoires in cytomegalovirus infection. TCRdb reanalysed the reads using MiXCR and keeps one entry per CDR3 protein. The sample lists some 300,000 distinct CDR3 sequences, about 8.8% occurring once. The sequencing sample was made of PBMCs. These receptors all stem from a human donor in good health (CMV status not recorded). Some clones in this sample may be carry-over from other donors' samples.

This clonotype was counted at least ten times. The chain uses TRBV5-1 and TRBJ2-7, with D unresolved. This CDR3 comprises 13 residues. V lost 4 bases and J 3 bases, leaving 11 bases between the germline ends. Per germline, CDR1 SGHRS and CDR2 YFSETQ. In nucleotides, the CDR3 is TGCGCCAGCAGCCTTACCAGCCTCTACGAGCAGTACTTC. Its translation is CASSLTSLYEQYF.

The CDR3 DNA is TGTGCCATCAGAAGTGACAGGGGGCCCACAGATACGCAGTATTTT. It specifies CAIRSDRGPTDTQYF. The rearrangement links TRBV10-3 to TRBJ2-3, with 10 bases matching TRBD1. Germline values: CDR1 ENHRY, CDR2 SYGVKD. CDR3 size: 15 residues. The V gene end was trimmed by 6 bases and the J gene end by 2 bases; junction bases not matched to a gene: 5.

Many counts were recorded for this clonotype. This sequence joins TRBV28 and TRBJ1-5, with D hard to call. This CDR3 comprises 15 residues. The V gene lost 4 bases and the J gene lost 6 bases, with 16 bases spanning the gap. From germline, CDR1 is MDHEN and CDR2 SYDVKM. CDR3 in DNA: TGTGCCAGCAGTTCGGGCGGCTTTTTAGGTCAGCCCCAGCATTTT. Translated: CASSSGGFLGQPQHF.

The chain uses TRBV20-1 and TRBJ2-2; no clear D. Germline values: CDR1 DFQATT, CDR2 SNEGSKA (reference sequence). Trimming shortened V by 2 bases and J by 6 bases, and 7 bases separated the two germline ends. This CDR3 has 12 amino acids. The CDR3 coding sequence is TGCAGTGCTAGATGGAGCGCCGGGGAGCTGTTTTTT. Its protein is CSARWSAGELFF.

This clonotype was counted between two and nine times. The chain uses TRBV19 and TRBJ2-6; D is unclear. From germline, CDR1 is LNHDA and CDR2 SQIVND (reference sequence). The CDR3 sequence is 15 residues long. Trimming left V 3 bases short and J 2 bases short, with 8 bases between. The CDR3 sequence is CASSIIKAGANVLTF. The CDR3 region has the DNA TGTGCCAGTAGTATTATCAAGGCTGGGGCCAACGTCCTGACTTTC.

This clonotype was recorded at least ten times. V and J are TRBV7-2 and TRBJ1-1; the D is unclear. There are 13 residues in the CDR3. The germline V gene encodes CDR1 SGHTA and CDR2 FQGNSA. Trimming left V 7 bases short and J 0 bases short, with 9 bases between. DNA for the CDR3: TGTGCCAGCAAAAAAGTAATGAACACTGAAGCTTTCTTT. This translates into CASKKVMNTEAFF.

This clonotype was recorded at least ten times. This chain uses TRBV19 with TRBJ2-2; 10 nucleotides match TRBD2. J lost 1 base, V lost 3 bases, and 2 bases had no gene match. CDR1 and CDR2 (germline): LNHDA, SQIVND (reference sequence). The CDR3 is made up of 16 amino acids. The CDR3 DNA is TGTGCCAGTAGTATCCTAGCGGGGGTGAACACCGGGGAGCTGTTTTTT. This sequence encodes CASSILAGVNTGELFF.

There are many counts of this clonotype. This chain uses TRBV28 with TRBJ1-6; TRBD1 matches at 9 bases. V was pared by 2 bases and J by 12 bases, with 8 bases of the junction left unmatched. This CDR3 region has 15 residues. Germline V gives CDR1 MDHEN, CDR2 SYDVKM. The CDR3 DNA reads TGTGCCAGCAGTTTAACAGGGGGCGCAGAAGTACCCCTCCACTTT. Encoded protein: CASSLTGGAEVPLHF.

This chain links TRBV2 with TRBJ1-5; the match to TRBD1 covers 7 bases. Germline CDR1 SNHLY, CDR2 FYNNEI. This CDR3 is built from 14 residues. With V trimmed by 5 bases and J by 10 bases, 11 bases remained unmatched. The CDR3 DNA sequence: TGTGCCAGCAGTAGGGGGCGCGGTGGCAATCCCCAGCATTTT. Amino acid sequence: CASSRGRGGNPQHF. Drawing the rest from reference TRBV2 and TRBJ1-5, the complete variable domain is EPEVTQTPSHQVTQMGQEVILRCVPISNHLYFYWYRQILGQKVEFLVSFYNNEISEKSEIFDDQFSVERPDGSNFTLKIRSTKLEDSAMYFCASSRGRGGNPQHFGDGTRLSIL.

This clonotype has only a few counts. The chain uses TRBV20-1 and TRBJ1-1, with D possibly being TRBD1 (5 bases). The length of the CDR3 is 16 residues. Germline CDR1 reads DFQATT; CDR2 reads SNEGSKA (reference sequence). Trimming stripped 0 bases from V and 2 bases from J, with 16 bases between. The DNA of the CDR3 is TGCAGTGCTAGAGATTATCCCCTCCAGGGAAACACTGAAGCTTTCTTT. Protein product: CSARDYPLQGNTEAFF.

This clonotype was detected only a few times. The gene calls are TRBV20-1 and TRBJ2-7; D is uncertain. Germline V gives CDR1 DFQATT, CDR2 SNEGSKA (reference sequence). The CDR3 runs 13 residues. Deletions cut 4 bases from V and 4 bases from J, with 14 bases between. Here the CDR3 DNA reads TGCAGTGCTACGACTGACCCCCTTTACGAGCAGTACGTC. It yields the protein CSATTDPLYEQYV.

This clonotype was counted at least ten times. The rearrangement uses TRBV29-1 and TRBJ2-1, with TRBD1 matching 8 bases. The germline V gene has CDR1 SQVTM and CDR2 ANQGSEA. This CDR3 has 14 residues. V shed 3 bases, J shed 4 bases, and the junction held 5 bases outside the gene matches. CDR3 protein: CSVEPGQVYNEQFF. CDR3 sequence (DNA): TGCAGCGTTGAGCCGGGACAGGTATACAATGAGCAGTTCTTC.

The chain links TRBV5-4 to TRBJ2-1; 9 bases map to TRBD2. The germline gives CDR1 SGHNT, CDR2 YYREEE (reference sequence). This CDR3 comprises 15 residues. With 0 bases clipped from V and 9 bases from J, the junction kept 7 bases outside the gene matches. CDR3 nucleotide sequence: TGTGCCAGCAGCTTGGTTGCGGGGGGGTTTGGTGAGCAGTTCTTC. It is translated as CASSLVAGGFGEQFF. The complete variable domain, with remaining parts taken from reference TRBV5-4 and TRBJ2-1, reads ETGVTQSPTHLIKTRGQQVTLRCSSQSGHNTVSWYQQALGQGPQFIFQYYREEENGRGNFPPRFSGLQFPNYSSELNVNALELDDSALYLCASSLVAGGFGEQFFGPGTRLTVL.

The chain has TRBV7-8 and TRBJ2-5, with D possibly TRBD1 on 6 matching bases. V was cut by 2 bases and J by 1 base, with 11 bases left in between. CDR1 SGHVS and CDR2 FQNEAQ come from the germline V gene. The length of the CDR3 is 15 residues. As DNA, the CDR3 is TGTGCCAGCAGCTTATACCAGGGGACCCAAGAGACCCAGTACTTC. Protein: CASSLYQGTQETQYF.

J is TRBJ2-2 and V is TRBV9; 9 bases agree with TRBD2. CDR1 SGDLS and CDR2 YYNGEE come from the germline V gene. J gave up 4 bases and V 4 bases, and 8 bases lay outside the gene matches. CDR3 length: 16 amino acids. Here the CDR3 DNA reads TGTGCCAGCAGCCCCTCGGGAGCGGGGGGCACCGGGGAGCTGTTTTTT. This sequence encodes CASSPSGAGGTGELFF.

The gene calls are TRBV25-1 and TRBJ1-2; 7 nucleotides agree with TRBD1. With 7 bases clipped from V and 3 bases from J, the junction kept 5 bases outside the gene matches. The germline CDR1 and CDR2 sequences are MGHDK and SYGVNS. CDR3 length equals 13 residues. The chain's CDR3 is CASIGQVDYGYTF. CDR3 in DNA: TGTGCCAGCATCGGACAGGTGGACTATGGCTACACCTTC.

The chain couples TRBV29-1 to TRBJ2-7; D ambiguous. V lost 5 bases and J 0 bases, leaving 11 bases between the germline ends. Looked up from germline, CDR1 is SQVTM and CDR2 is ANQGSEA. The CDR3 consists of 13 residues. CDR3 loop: CSVSTLISYEQYF. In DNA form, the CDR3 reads TGCAGCGTTTCTACTCTCATCTCCTACGAGCAGTACTTC.

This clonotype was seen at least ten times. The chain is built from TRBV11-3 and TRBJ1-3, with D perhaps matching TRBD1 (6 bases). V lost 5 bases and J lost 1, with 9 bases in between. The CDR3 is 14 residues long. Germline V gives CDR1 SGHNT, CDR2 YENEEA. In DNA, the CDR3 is TGTGCCAGCAGCCTTGGACAGTCTGGAAACACCATATATTTT. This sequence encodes CASSLGQSGNTIYF.

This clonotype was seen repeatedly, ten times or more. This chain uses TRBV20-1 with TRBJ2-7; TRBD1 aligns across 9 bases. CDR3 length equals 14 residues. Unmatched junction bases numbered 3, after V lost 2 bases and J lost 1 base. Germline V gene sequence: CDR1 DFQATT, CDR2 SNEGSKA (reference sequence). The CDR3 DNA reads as TGCAGTGCTAGACGGACAGGGGCTTCCTACGAGCAGTACTTC. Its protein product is CSARRTGASYEQYF.

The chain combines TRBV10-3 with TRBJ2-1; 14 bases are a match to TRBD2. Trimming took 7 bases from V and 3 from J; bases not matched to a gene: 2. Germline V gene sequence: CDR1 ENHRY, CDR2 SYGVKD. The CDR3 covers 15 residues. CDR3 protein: CAIMGTSGGYNEQFF. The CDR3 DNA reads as TGTGCCATCATGGGGACTAGCGGGGGCTACAATGAGCAGTTCTTC.

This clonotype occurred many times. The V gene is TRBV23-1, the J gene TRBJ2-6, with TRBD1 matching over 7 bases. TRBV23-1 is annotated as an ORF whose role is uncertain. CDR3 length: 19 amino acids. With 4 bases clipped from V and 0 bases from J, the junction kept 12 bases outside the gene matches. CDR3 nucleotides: TGCGCCAGCAGTCCAAAAGACAGGGCCAACAACTCTGGGGCCAACGTCCTGACTTTC. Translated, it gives CASSPKDRANNSGANVLTF.

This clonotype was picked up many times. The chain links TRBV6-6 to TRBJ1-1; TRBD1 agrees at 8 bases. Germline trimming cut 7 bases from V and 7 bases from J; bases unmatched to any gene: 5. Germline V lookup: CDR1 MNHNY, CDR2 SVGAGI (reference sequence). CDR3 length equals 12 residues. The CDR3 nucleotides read TGTGCCAGCACCTCGACAGGGGTTGAAGCTTTCTTT. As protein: CASTSTGVEAFF.

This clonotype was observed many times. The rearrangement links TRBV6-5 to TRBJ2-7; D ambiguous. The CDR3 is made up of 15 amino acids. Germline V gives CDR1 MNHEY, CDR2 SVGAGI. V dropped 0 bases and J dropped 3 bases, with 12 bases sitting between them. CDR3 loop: CASSYSRRPVYEQYF. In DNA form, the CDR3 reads TGTGCCAGCAGTTACTCGAGAAGACCGGTCTACGAGCAGTACTTC.

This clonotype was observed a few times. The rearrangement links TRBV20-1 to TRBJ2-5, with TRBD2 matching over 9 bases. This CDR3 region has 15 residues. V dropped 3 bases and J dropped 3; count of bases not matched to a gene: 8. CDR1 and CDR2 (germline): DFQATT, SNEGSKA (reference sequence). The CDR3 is CSARRGGSSEETQYF. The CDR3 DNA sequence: TGCAGTGCTAGGCGGGGGGGGAGTTCTGAAGAGACCCAGTACTTC.

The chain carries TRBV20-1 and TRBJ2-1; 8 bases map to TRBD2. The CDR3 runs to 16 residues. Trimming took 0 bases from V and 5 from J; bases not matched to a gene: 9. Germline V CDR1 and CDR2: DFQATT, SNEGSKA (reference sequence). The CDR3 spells CSARESGGAYNNEQFF. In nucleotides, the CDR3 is TGCAGTGCTAGAGAGTCGGGAGGGGCCTATAACAATGAGCAGTTCTTC.

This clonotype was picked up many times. For the CDR3, the DNA is TGCAGTGCTCCGGGGGCCGGTGGGGACGAGCAGTACTTC. Its translation is CSAPGAGGDEQYF. V and J are TRBV20-1 and TRBJ2-7; D is perhaps TRBD1 or TRBD2 (6 bases each). The germline CDR1 and CDR2 sequences are DFQATT and SNEGSKA (reference sequence). The V and J ends lost 5 bases and 5 bases respectively, with 16 bases between them. CDR3 size: 13 residues.

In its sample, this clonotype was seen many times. In DNA, the CDR3 is TGTGCCAGCTCCCTCTTTAAGGGGGGGAGCACAGATACGCAGTATTTT. Translation: CASSLFKGGSTDTQYF. The chain employs TRBV28 and TRBJ2-3, with D tentatively TRBD2 (7 bases). V lost 8 bases to trimming and J lost 0 bases, with 18 bases between them. The CDR3 totals 16 residues. Per the germline V gene, CDR1 is MDHEN and CDR2 is SYDVKM.

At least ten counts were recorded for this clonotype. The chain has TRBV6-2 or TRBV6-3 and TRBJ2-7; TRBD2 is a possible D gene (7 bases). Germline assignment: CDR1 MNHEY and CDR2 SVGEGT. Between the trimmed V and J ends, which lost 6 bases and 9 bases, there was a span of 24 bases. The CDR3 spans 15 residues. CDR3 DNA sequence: TGTGCCAGCAGCCCGGTAGACGGGGGGCGCTTCGGGCAGTACGTC. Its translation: CASSPVDGGRFGQYV.

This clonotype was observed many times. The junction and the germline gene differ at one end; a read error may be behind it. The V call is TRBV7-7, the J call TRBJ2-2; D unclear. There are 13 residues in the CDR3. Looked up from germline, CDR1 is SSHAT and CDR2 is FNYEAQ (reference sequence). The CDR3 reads CASSLGWPGELFF. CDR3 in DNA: TGTGCTAGCAGCTTAGGGTGGCCCGGGGAGCTGTTTTTT. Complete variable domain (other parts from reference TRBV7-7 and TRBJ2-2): GAGVSQSPRYKVTKRGQDVTLRCDPISSHATLYWYQQALGQGPEFLTYFNYEAQPDKSGLPSDRFSAERPEGSISTLTIQRTEQRDSAMYRCASSLGWPGELFFGEGSRLTVL.

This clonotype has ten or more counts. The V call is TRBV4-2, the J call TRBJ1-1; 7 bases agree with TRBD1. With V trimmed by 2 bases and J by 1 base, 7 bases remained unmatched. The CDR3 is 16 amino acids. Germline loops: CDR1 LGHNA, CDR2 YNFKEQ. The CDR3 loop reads CASSQPDRDSNTEAFF. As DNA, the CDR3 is TGTGCCAGCAGCCAACCTGACAGGGACTCGAACACTGAAGCTTTCTTT.

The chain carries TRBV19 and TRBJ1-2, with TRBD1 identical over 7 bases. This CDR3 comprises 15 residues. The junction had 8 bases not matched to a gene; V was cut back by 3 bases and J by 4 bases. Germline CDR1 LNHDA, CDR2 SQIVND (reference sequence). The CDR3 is CASSMFSTGTYGYTF. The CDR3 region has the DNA TGTGCCAGTAGTATGTTTTCGACAGGGACCTATGGCTACACCTTC. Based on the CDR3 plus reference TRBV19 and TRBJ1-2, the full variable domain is DGGITQSPKYLFRKEGQNVTLSCEQNLNHDAMYWYRQDPGQGLRLIYYSQIVNDFQKGDIAEGYSVSREKKESFPLTVTSAQKNPTAFYLCASSMFSTGTYGYTFGSGTRLTVV.

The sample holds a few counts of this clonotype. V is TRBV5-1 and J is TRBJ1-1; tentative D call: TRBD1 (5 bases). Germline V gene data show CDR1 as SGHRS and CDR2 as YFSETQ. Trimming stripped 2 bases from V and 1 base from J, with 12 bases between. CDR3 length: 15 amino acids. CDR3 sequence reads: CASSFPGRTNTEAFF. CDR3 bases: TGCGCCAGCAGCTTCCCGGGACGGACGAACACTGAAGCTTTCTTT.